One and the same sample provided the 18 T cell receptor beta chains below, sequenced in a study of CD8+ T cells in alopecia areata. It was cDNA, reverse transcribed from extracted RNA, that served as the sequencing template. Here immunoSEQ multiplex PCR was the method, and the copy in TCRdb shows in-frame clones only, minus some. The sample shows under 7,000 clones, none of them appearing just once. Separation of pooled cutaneous lymph node cells was by sorting with CD4, CD8alpha, NKG2D, NKG2ACE and other markers. The material sequenced was CD8+ T cells sorted from a lymph node. The origin of the receptors is a C3H/HeJ mouse with alopecia areata. The strain's MHC: H2-k.

This clone was counted only a few times. A read error may produce the germline difference seen at one junction end. Each gene name is a mouse one. The read terminates 4 residues ahead of where the CDR3 ends, so the germline J gene completes it. This sample also contains other DNA sequences that code for the same CDR3. The chain is built from TRBV17 and TRBJ2-7; 7 positions match TRBD1. Germline V gives CDR1 MNHDT, CDR2 YYDKIL. This CDR3 is built from 13 residues. The CDR3 sequence: CASSRDRAYEQYF. The CDR3 bases that were read are TGCGCTAGCAGTAGAGACAGGGCCTAT.

On this clone itself: The listed genes are named as in mouse. Coverage ceases 4 residues before the CDR3 finishes, and the germline J gene fills in the end. This chain joins TRBV29 and TRBJ2-4, with TRBD1 matching over 8 bases. Trimming at V came to 5 bases and at J to 2 bases, leaving 3 bases not matched to a gene. Germline V CDR1 and CDR2: MSHET, SYDVDS. The CDR3 sequence is 14 residues long. This CDR3 is CASSQGADQNTLYF. The part of the CDR3 DNA that was read is TGTGCTAGCAGTCAGGGGGCGGATCAAAAC.

This clone was detected many times. The gene names given are mouse names. The read stops 4 residues short of the end of the CDR3; the missing end is completed from the germline J gene. The chain has TRBV13-1 and TRBJ2-5, with 8 bases matching TRBD1. The CDR3 runs to 16 residues. Trimming took 2 bases from V and 1 from J; bases not matched to a gene: 6. CDR1 is NSHNY and CDR2 is SYGAGN in the germline V gene. The covered CDR3 bases are TGTGCCAGCAGTGACCCTCCGGGACAGGACCAAGAC. Translating gives CASSDPPGQDQD. The full CDR3 reads CASSDPPGQDQDTQYF.

Many counts were recorded for this clone. Gene names are mouse gene names. The read terminates 4 residues before the CDR3 end, so the remaining end is supplied by the germline J gene. The chain links TRBV17 to TRBJ2-1; D remains unclear. CDR1 is MNHDT and CDR2 is YYDKIL in the germline V gene. The CDR3 totals 11 residues. The DNA read from the CDR3 is TGTGCTAGCAGTAGCAGCGCT. Translation gives CASSSSA. The whole CDR3 protein is CASSSSAEQFF.

In its sample, this clone is medium-sized. Genes here carry mouse names. With the read ending 4 residues before the CDR3 end, the germline J gene is used to fill in that end. This chain links TRBV13-2 with TRBJ2-1; D is unresolved. The germline V and J ends were trimmed by 1 base and 2 bases, with 4 bases remaining between them. The CDR3 contains 13 residues. Germline V gene data show CDR1 as NNHNN and CDR2 as SYGAGS (reference sequence). This CDR3 reads CASGDSDYAEQFF. The DNA read from the CDR3 is TGTGCCAGCGGTGATTCAGACTATGCT.

This clone was seen repeatedly, ten times or more. Mouse gene names and germline throughout. The read terminates 4 residues before the CDR3 end, so the remaining end is supplied by the germline J gene. The V gene is TRBV1, the J gene TRBJ2-1; a weak D match, TRBD2 (7 bases). Trimming left V 1 base short and J 1 base short, with 8 bases between. The CDR3 loop spans 15 amino acids. Germline V gene sequence: CDR1 NSQYPW, CDR2 LRSPGD (reference sequence). CDR3 in amino acids: CTCSAGGANYAEQFF. Partial CDR3 DNA: TGCACCTGCAGTGCAGGGGGGGCGAACTATGCT.

A remark on this clone: All gene names here are mouse names. The CDR3 end is not reached by the read, which stops 4 residues before it; the germline J gene fills it in. The chain combines TRBV19 with TRBJ2-1, with D maybe TRBD1 (5 bases). CDR3 size: 10 residues. Per germline, CDR1 FNHDT and CDR2 SITEND (reference sequence). The CDR3 is CASPGAEQFF. The sequenced CDR3 bases are TGTGCCAGCCCAGGGGCT.

This clone was recorded at least ten times. The genes are named according to mouse. The read stops 4 residues short of the end of the CDR3; the missing end is completed from the germline J gene. The J gene is TRBJ2-1, the V gene TRBV13-3; the match to TRBD2 covers 7 bases. The ends lost 0 bases at V and 6 bases at J; junction bases unmatched: 0. The CDR3 has 13 amino acids. Germline lookup yields CDR1 NNHDY and CDR2 SYVADS. CDR3 loop: CASSDAGGAEQFF. The covered CDR3 bases are TGTGCCAGCAGTGATGCTGGGGGTGCT.

This clone has a handful of counts. Gene names denote mouse genes. The missing CDR3 end, 3 residues past where the read stops, is filled in from the germline J gene. The chain links TRBV19 to TRBJ1-6; D is unclear. TRBJ1-6 is an ORF, and what it does is uncertain. V was cut by 1 base and J by 4 bases, with 3 bases left in between. The CDR3 length is 13 residues. Per germline, CDR1 FNHDT and CDR2 SITEND (reference sequence). The part of the CDR3 DNA that was read is TGTGCCAGCAGTATAACATATAATTCGCCC. Amino acids: CASSITYNSP. The entire CDR3 sequence reads CASSITYNSPLYF.

This clone was found many times. The gene names given are mouse names. Read coverage stops 4 residues before the CDR3 terminus; the germline J gene supplies the remainder. Other nucleotide sequences in the sample specify the same CDR3. The V and J genes are TRBV13-2 and TRBJ2-1, with 13 bases that match TRBD2. CDR1 NNHNN and CDR2 SYGAGS come from the germline V gene (reference sequence). Germline trimming cut 0 bases from V and 3 bases from J; bases unmatched to any gene: 3. This CDR3 region has 17 residues. The covered CDR3 bases are TGTGCCAGCGGTGATGCTGGACTGGGGGGGCGCTATGCT. This sequence encodes CASGDAGLGGRYA. In full, the CDR3 is CASGDAGLGGRYAEQFF.

This clone was recorded many times. Mouse germline and gene names are used. The read falls 4 residues short of the CDR3 end, and the missing part is taken from the germline J gene. J is TRBJ2-7 and V is TRBV14; perhaps TRBD1 as D (6 bases). From germline, CDR1 is SGHDT and CDR2 FRDEAV. This CDR3 has 14 amino acids. The CDR3 here is CASSFRGHKYEQYF. The part of the CDR3 DNA that was read is TGTGCCAGCAGTTTCCGGGGACATAAATAT. The whole variable domain, filled in from reference TRBV14 and TRBJ2-7, reads EAGVTQSPRYAVLQEGQAVSFWCDPISGHDTLYWYQQPRDQGPQLLVYFRDEAVIDNSQLPSDRFSAVRPKGTNSTLKIQSAKQGDTATYLCASSFRGHKYEQYFGPGTRLTVL.

Ten or more counts support this clone. Gene names and germline match the mouse. The DNA ends 4 residues before the CDR3 does, and the rest of the CDR3 is filled in from the germline J gene. V gene TRBV1 combines with J gene TRBJ2-5; D call uncertain. This CDR3 has 12 amino acids. Germline V lookup: CDR1 NSQYPW, CDR2 LRSPGD (reference sequence). The CDR3 sequence is CTCSAVWDTQYF. The DNA read from the CDR3 is TGCACCTGCAGTGCAGTCTGGGAC.

With respect to this clone: Mouse names are used for the genes. The CDR3 end lies 4 residues beyond the end of the read and is filled in from the germline J gene. The chain combines TRBV13-2 with TRBJ2-7, with 10 nucleotides matching TRBD2. Germline CDR1 NNHNN, CDR2 SYGAGS (reference sequence). After removal of 0 bases from V and 1 base from J, the junction contained 1 base not matched to a gene. The CDR3 has 15 residues. CDR3: CASGDAGLGSYEQYF. The sequenced CDR3 bases are TGTGCCAGCGGTGATGCGGGACTGGGGTCCTAT.

Turning to this clone: Gene and germline names: mouse. The CDR3 end falls 4 residues outside the read, so it is completed with the germline J gene. V and J are TRBV29 and TRBJ2-7; 10 positions agree with TRBD1. The CDR3 runs 14 residues. CDR1 MSHET and CDR2 SYDVDS come from the germline V gene. The part of the CDR3 DNA that was read is TGTGCTAGCAGTTTCGGGACAGGGGAGTAT. As protein: CASSFGTGEY. The CDR3 reads in full as CASSFGTGEYEQYF.

This clone was counted many times. The gene names given are mouse names. The read terminates 4 residues ahead of where the CDR3 ends, so the germline J gene completes it. The V call is TRBV21, the J call TRBJ2-5; no clear D gene. TRBV21 is filed as an ORF, its function uncertain. The V gene lost 0 bases and the J gene lost 0 bases, with 4 bases spanning the gap. This CDR3 is 14 amino acids long. This chain's CDR3 is CASSQSQNQDTQYF. The CDR3 bases that were read are TGTGCTAGCAGTCAATCCCAGAACCAAGAC.

As for this clone: Each gene name is a mouse one. Coverage ceases 4 residues before the CDR3 finishes, and the germline J gene fills in the end. The J gene is TRBJ2-5, the V gene TRBV30, with 7 bases that match TRBD1. The V segment lost 2 bases and the J segment 2 bases; nucleotides outside the gene matches: 7. In germline, CDR1 is SQVVS, CDR2 ANEGSEA. The CDR3 spans 15 residues. The CDR3 loop reads CSSRPQGVFQDTQYF. The covered CDR3 bases are TGTAGTTCTAGACCCCAGGGGGTGTTCCAAGAC. Together with reference TRBV30 and TRBJ2-5, the CDR3 gives the full variable domain: SVLLYQKPNRDICQSGTSLKIQCVADSQVVSMFWYQQFQEQSLMLMATANEGSEATYESGFTKDKFPISRPNLTFSTLTVNNARPGDSSIYFCSSRPQGVFQDTQYFGPGTRLLVL.

The sample holds a few counts of this clone. Any gene name here is a mouse gene name. Sequencing ends 4 residues short of the CDR3 end; the germline J gene provides the rest. The genes are TRBV13-1 and TRBJ2-7; 7 bases match TRBD1. CDR1 and CDR2 from the germline V gene are NSHNY and SYGAGN. This CDR3 spans 13 amino acids. The covered CDR3 bases are TGTGCCAGCAGTGCTCCGGGACAGTAT. As protein: CASSAPGQY. The CDR3 in its entirety is CASSAPGQYEQYF.

This clone was counted at least ten times. Gene names and germline match the mouse. The read comes to an end 4 residues before the CDR3 does, leaving the germline J gene to fill in the end. V is TRBV5 and J is TRBJ2-7; 9 bases line up with TRBD2. The CDR3 contains 14 residues. Germline lookup yields CDR1 LGHNA and CDR2 YNLKQL (reference sequence). The sequenced CDR3 bases are TGTGCCAGCAGCCAAGAACTGGGGGGCCAT. Amino acid sequence: CASSQELGGH. The entire CDR3 reads CASSQELGGHEQYF.